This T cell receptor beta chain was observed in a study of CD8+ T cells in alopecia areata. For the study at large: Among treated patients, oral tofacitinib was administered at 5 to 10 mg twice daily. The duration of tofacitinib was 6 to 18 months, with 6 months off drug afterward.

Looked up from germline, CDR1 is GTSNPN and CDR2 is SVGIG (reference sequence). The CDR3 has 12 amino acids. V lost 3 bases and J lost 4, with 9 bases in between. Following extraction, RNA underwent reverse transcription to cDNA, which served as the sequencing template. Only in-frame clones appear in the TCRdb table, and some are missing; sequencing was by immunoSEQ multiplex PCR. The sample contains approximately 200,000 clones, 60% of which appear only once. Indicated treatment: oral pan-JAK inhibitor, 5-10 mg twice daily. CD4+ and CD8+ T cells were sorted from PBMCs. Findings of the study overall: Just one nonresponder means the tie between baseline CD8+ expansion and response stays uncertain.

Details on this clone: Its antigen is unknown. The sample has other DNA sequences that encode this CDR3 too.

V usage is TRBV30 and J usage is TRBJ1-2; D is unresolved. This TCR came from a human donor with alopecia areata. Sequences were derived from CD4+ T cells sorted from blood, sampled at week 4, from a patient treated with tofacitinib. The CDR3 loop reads CAWSLRGYGYTF. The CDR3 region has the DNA TGTGCCTGGAGCCTCCGAGGCTATGGCTACACCTTC.